The entry below gives a single T cell receptor (beta chain) sequence along with its context. Its antigen is still unknown. The sample belongs to a study of T cells in localized non-small cell lung cancer. Overall study findings and caveats: Tumor showed lower T cell clonality than uninvolved adjacent lung, where it was highest.

Germline V lookup: CDR1 LNHDA, CDR2 SQIVND (reference sequence). This CDR3 region has 17 residues. Unmatched junction bases numbered 12, after V lost 7 bases and J lost 0 bases. Some clones are missing from TCRdb's copy, which holds only in-frame ones; the method was immunoSEQ multiplex PCR. Among some 80,000 clones, 70% to 90% were seen once, and the ten largest hold around 2.8%. Sample: peripheral blood, taken before any cancer treatment. The receptor's source is a man aged 35 to 69 with stage I lung adenocarcinoma. The V call is TRBV19, the J call TRBJ1-5, with TRBD1 matching 7 bases. DNA for the CDR3: TGTGCCAGTAATCGACAGGGACCTTTTTATAGCAATCAGCCCCAGCATTTT. It encodes CASNRQGPFYSNQPQHF.